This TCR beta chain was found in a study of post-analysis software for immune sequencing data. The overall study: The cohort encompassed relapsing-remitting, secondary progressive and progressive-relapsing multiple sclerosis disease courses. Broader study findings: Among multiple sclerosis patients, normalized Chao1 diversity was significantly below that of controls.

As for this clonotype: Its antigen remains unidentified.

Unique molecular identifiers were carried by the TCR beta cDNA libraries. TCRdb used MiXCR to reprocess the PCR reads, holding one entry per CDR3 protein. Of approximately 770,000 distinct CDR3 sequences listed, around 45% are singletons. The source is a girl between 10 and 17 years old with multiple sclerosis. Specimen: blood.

The CDR3 nucleotides are TGTGCCACCAGCAGAGGCTACAGATCAACAGGGGACAATCAGCCCCAGCATTTT. Protein sequence: CATSRGYRSTGDNQPQHF. V usage is TRBV15 and J usage is TRBJ1-5, with 7 bases that match TRBD1. Germline CDR1 LNHNV, CDR2 YYDKDF (reference sequence). CDR3 length: 18 amino acids. After removal of 1 base from V and 3 bases from J, the junction contained 12 bases not matched to a gene.